This entry features one TCR beta chain sequence. This CDR3 comprises 18 residues. The J segment lost 3 bases and the V segment lost 4 bases, leaving 12 bases of the junction unmatched. Germline V lookup: CDR1 MNHEY, CDR2 SVGEGT. These data come from a study of blood T cell repertoires in COVID-19. Background on the study: Some COVID-19 samples were acute and others convalescent; all came from the United States, Italy and Spain.

Original data processing: Estimated nucleated cell counts came from reference gene primer amplification. TCRdb keeps only in-frame clones here, not all; method: immunoSEQ multiplex PCR. That table gives V, J and clone size, and the DNA gave D and trimming. The data contain around 250,000 clones, 80% to 85% of them singletons. The sample was peripheral blood. The chain couples TRBV6-2 or TRBV6-3 to TRBJ2-6; TRBD2 aligns across 7 bases. The receptor was derived from a young woman with acute or convalescent COVID-19. The CDR3 loop is CASSSHTGRGDGANVLTF. In DNA, the CDR3 is TGTGCCAGCAGTTCCCATACCGGTCGGGGGGATGGGGCCAACGTCCTGACTTTC.